A selection of T cell receptor beta chains follows, all from one sample in a study of graft-versus-host responses after intestinal transplantation. Clones were read by immunoSEQ multiplex PCR, and TCRdb kept only the in-frame ones, dropping some. The sample lists about 26,000 clones; around 76% were seen once. What these receptors recognize is not known. The material was unstimulated CD4+ T cells sorted from spleen or lymph node cells, obtained before intestinal transplant. These receptors were taken from a human donor who received an intestinal transplant. The CDR3 runs from the conserved cysteine through the conserved F or W. The D gene is left open where the match is weak. Clone size, where shown, is once, few, many, or a class for clones that have expanded.

v_call	j_call	clone_size	d_call	cdr3_aa	cdr3_nt
TRBV9	TRBJ2-3	.	.	CASSVGLAGDTQYF	TGTGCCAGCAGCGTAGGCCTGGCTGGGGATACGCAGTATTTT
TRBV10-2	TRBJ2-1	.	TRBD2	CASSEGLGSGNRKNEQFF	TGCGCCAGCAGTGAGGGTCTGGGGAGCGGGAATAGAAAAAATGAGCAGTTCTTC
TRBV7-3	TRBJ2-3	few	.	CASSLEGTDTQYF	TGTGCCAGCAGCTTGGAGGGGACAGATACGCAGTATTTT
TRBV7-3	TRBJ2-2	.	TRBD1	CASSSDRGSGELFF	TGTGCCAGCAGTTCGGACAGGGGATCCGGGGAGCTGTTTTTT
TRBV5-4	TRBJ1-1	.	.	CASSPPTRTEAFF	TGTGCCAGCAGCCCGCCGACACGGACTGAAGCTTTCTTT
TRBV10-2	TRBJ2-1	.	TRBD1	CASRRDSYNEQFF	TGCGCCAGCAGACGGGACAGCTACAATGAGCAGTTCTTC
TRBV5-1	TRBJ1-5	.	.	CASSLAGSNQPQHF	TGCGCCAGCAGCTTGGCAGGGAGCAATCAGCCCCAGCATTTT
TRBV5-1	TRBJ1-3	.	.	CASSLGLSDTIYF	TGCGCCAGCAGCTTGGGCTTGTCGGACACCATATATTTT
TRBV21-1	TRBJ1-5	.	.	CASSFANLKNQPQHF	TGTGCCAGCAGCTTTGCGAACCTCAAAAATCAGCCCCAGCATTTT
TRBV4-1	TRBJ2-3	.	.	CASSQVYNRDPQGGTQYF	TGCGCCAGCAGCCAAGTGTACAACCGGGACCCCCAGGGCGGTACGCAGTATTTT
TRBV5-4	TRBJ2-1	.	.	CASSFGAGPYNEQFF	TGTGCCAGCAGCTTCGGTGCGGGACCTTACAATGAGCAGTTCTTC
TRBV28	TRBJ1-3	.	.	CASSLGGQLGNTIYF	TGTGCCAGCAGTTTAGGTGGACAACTTGGAAACACCATATATTTT
TRBV4-1	TRBJ2-7	.	TRBD2	CASSQEPSQYPGLAGVRYEQYF	TGCGCCAGCAGCCAAGAGCCCTCACAATACCCCGGCCTAGCGGGAGTGCGCTACGAGCAGTACTTC
TRBV6-1	TRBJ2-2	.	TRBD2	CASTGSGSINGELFF	TGTGCCAGCACGGGTAGCGGGAGTATCAACGGGGAGCTGTTTTTT
TRBV5-4	TRBJ2-3	.	.	CASSAVGLTDTQYF	TGTGCCAGCAGCGCGGTCGGACTCACAGATACGCAGTATTTT
TRBV5-1	TRBJ1-4	.	.	CASQSGAGGVTNEKLFF	TGCGCCAGCCAATCTGGAGCAGGAGGGGTAACTAATGAAAAACTGTTTTTT
TRBV5-4	TRBJ2-1	.	.	CASSLEGGVYEQFF	TGTGCCAGCAGCTTGGAGGGGGGCGTCTATGAGCAGTTCTTC
TRBV4-1	TRBJ2-7	.	.	CASRDIGRYEQYF	TGCGCCAGCCGTGACATCGGGCGTTACGAGCAGTACTTC
TRBV6-5	TRBJ1-2	.	TRBD1	CASSFTGVYGYTF	TGTGCCAGCAGTTTCACAGGGGTTTATGGCTACACCTTC
TRBV6-6	TRBJ1-3	once	TRBD1	CASSYSDRLGNTIYF	TGTGCCAGCAGTTACTCGGACAGGTTGGGAAACACCATATATTTT
TRBV19	TRBJ1-2	.	.	CASSIDLRGGDGYTF	TGTGCCAGTAGTATAGATCTAAGGGGGGGGGATGGCTACACCTTC
TRBV5-4	TRBJ2-5	few	.	CASSFTGKGEETQYF	TGTGCCAGCAGCTTCACGGGGAAGGGGGAAGAGACCCAGTACTTC
TRBV7-2	TRBJ2-3	.	.	CASSPPADTQYF	TGTGCCAGCAGCCCCCCGGCAGATACGCAGTATTTT
TRBV29-1	TRBJ1-1	few	.	CSVDSYMNTEAFF	TGCAGCGTTGATTCATACATGAACACTGAAGCTTTCTTT
TRBV4-2	TRBJ2-7	once	TRBD2	CASSQGGFRAEQYF	TGTGCCAGCAGCCAGGGAGGGTTCAGGGCGGAGCAGTACTTC
TRBV7-2	TRBJ1-4	.	TRBD1	CASSSQTGANEKLFF	TGTGCCAGCAGCTCGCAGACAGGGGCTAATGAAAAACTGTTTTTT
TRBV29-1	TRBJ1-5	.	TRBD1	CSVIVGGAGNQPQHF	TGCAGCGTCATCGTAGGGGGCGCAGGCAATCAGCCCCAGCATTTT
TRBV7-9	TRBJ2-3	.	TRBD1	CASSSYRGRGTDTQYF	TGTGCCAGCAGCTCCTACAGGGGGCGCGGGACAGATACGCAGTATTTT
TRBV19	TRBJ1-2	.	.	CASTSGRTYGYTF	TGTGCCAGTACCTCGGGAAGGACCTATGGCTACACCTTC
TRBV30	TRBJ1-1	.	.	CAWSRDGTNTEAFF	TGTGCCTGGAGTAGGGACGGGACTAACACTGAAGCTTTCTTT
TRBV18	TRBJ1-1	once	.	CASSWNTEAFF	TGTGCCAGCTCATGGAACACTGAAGCTTTCTTT
TRBV19	TRBJ2-7	.	TRBD2	CASSIVVAGALEQYF	TGTGCCAGTAGTATAGTGGTAGCGGGAGCTCTCGAGCAGTACTTC
TRBV15	TRBJ2-5	.	TRBD1	CATSSFRRDRGGEETQYF	TGTGCCACCAGCAGTTTTCGCCGGGACAGGGGTGGAGAAGAGACCCAGTACTTC
TRBV6-5	TRBJ2-4	.	TRBD1	CASKTGGNIQYF	TGTGCCAGCAAGACAGGGGGCAACATTCAGTACTTC
TRBV7-2	TRBJ2-3	.	.	CASSFGGGKDTQYF	TGTGCCAGCAGCTTTGGTGGGGGGAAAGATACGCAGTATTTT
TRBV19	TRBJ2-3	.	.	CASSIWGTDTQYF	TGTGCCAGTAGTATATGGGGCACAGATACGCAGTATTTT
TRBV18	TRBJ1-1	.	TRBD1	CASSSLETGGGTEAFF	TGTGCCAGCTCATCGCTCGAGACAGGGGGTGGCACTGAAGCTTTCTTT
TRBV7-9	TRBJ2-3	.	.	CASSPTSSTDTQYF	TGTGCCAGCAGCCCCACATCTAGCACAGATACGCAGTATTTT
TRBV28	TRBJ2-3	.	TRBD1	CASSQKRDRATDTQYF	TGTGCCAGCAGCCAGAAACGGGACAGGGCCACAGATACGCAGTATTTT
TRBV30	TRBJ2-7	.	TRBD2	CAWRITTSGRGYEQYF	TGTGCCTGGAGAATAACTACTAGCGGGAGAGGGTACGAGCAGTACTTC
TRBV5-1	TRBJ1-1	few	.	CASSLWGGPRTTEAFF	TGCGCCAGCAGCTTGTGGGGGGGACCAAGAACCACTGAAGCTTTCTTT
TRBV6-1	TRBJ2-3	.	.	CASSLAGNLDTQYF	TGTGCCAGCAGCCTAGCTGGAAATCTAGATACGCAGTATTTT
TRBV15	TRBJ1-2	.	.	CATSRDRDTLIYGYTF	TGTGCCACCAGCAGGGACCGGGACACCTTGATTTATGGCTACACCTTC
TRBV7-7	TRBJ2-7	.	TRBD1	CASSLDRGAGEQYF	TGTGCCAGCAGCTTGGACAGGGGAGCGGGCGAGCAGTACTTC
TRBV4-1	TRBJ2-1	.	TRBD2	CASSQTRKGLAGDNEQFF	TGCGCCAGCAGCCAAACCCGCAAGGGACTAGCGGGAGACAATGAGCAGTTCTTC
TRBV7-9	TRBJ2-2	.	.	CASSLLRGGTGELFF	TGTGCCAGCAGCTTATTGAGAGGGGGCACCGGGGAGCTGTTTTTT
TRBV6-5	TRBJ2-4	.	.	CASSEDIAKNIQYF	TGTGCCAGCAGTGAAGATATAGCCAAAAACATTCAGTACTTC
TRBV5-1	TRBJ1-2	.	.	CASSLGWTVYGYTF	TGCGCCAGCAGCTTGGGTTGGACAGTCTATGGCTACACCTTC
TRBV5-1	TRBJ2-1	.	TRBD2	CASSGSPLAGRLNEQFF	TGCGCCAGCAGCGGATCCCCACTAGCGGGAAGGTTGAATGAGCAGTTCTTC
TRBV29-1	TRBJ2-3	.	.	CSARSGGTDTQYF	TGCAGCGCCCGAAGCGGAGGCACAGATACGCAGTATTTT
TRBV4-1	TRBJ1-1	.	TRBD1	CASSFGQANTEAFF	TGCGCCAGCAGCTTCGGACAGGCTAACACTGAAGCTTTCTTT
TRBV9	TRBJ2-2	.	.	CASKSTGTGELFF	TGTGCCAGCAAGTCAACGGGCACCGGGGAGCTGTTTTTT
TRBV29-1	TRBJ2-3	.	TRBD2	CSVGGRFTDTQYF	TGCAGCGTTGGCGGGAGGTTCACAGATACGCAGTATTTT
TRBV10-2	TRBJ1-1	once	TRBD1	CASRDTGGGTRGQAAAEAFF	TGCGCCAGCAGAGATACAGGGGGCGGAACGAGAGGCCAGGCGGCCGCTGAAGCTTTCTTT
TRBV30	TRBJ2-5	.	.	CAWSVRPGVQYF	TGTGCCTGGAGTGTAAGACCTGGGGTCCAGTACTTC